Described below is a single T cell receptor (beta chain) sequence and its context. The antigen is undetermined. Within the sample, other DNA sequences also encode this same CDR3. Data came from immunoSEQ multiplex PCR; TCRdb stores just in-frame clones and leaves some out. Among around 690,000 clones listed, roughly 91% were seen once. The data stem from a study of shared clonotypes between healthy human individuals. General observations from the study: A reduction in generation probabilities was seen for non-shared clonotypes relative to those shared by all four donors.

Trimming at V came to 0 bases and at J to 5 bases, leaving 0 bases not matched to a gene. Looked up from germline, CDR1 is LNHNV and CDR2 is YYDKDF (reference sequence). CDR3 length: 15 amino acids. The clonotype was recovered from a young man in good health. Some clones in this sample may be carry-over from other donors' samples. The chain has TRBV15 and TRBJ1-5; 11 nucleotides line up with TRBD1. Input material: memory CD8+ T cells from PBMCs. Subset described: CD45RO+ cells pooled with CCR7-negative TemRA cells. The CDR3 here is CATSREDRGHQPQHF. The CDR3 coding sequence is TGTGCCACCAGCAGAGAGGACAGGGGGCATCAGCCCCAGCATTTT.